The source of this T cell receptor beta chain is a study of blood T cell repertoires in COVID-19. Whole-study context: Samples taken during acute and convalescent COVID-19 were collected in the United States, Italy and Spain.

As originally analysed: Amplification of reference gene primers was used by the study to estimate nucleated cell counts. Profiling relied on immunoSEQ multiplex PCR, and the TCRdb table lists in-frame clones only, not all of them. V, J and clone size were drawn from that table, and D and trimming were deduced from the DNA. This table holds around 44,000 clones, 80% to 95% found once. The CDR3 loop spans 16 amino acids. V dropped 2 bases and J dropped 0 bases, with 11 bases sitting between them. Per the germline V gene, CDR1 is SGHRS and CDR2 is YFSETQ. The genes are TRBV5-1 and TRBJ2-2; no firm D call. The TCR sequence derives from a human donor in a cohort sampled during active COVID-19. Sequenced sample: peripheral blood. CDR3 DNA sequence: TGCGCCAGCAGCTTCGCAGCGAAAGCGAACACCGGGGAGCTGTTTTTT. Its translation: CASSFAAKANTGELFF.